This T cell receptor (beta chain) came from a study of cytomegalovirus exposure and HLA in healthy donors. In the study overall: About 85 million unique TCRs from HLA-typed donors were held in an early release of data.

Study results and limitations: Within an earlier analysis, most TCR beta V segments proved productive either about 87% or about 30% of the time. Accurate predictions that matched the HLA-A and HLA-B alleles of most subjects were reportedly made from TCR beta sequences.

Germline V gene sequence: CDR1 MGHRA, CDR2 YSYEKL. The CDR3 covers 16 residues. V was clipped by 5 bases and J by 9 bases; unmatched bases: 12. This PCR relied on a set of 60 Vbeta primers and 13 Jbeta primers. Data came from immunoSEQ multiplex PCR; TCRdb stores just in-frame clones and leaves some out. The data contain about 120,000 clones, over 65% of them singletons. This clone was seen a handful of times. Its antigen is as yet unknown. Sequences were obtained from PBMCs. This clonotype was sampled from a woman in her 40s in good health and CMV-seropositive. The genes are TRBV4-1 and TRBJ2-4, with 11 bases that match TRBD2. Here the CDR3 reads CASSEGLAGGRGIQYF. CDR3 sequence (DNA): TGCGCCAGCAGCGAAGGGCTAGCGGGGGGTCGGGGCATTCAGTACTTC.